The clone carrying this T cell receptor (beta chain) was found a few times. The antigen is unknown. CD45RO/CCR7/CD25/CD127/CD95/CD27 staining was used to isolate CD4+ naive, central memory, regulatory and stem cell-like memory cells by sorting. The entirety of the isolated RNA underwent reverse transcription, so expressed TCRB transcripts were sequenced. Read counts averaged around 3.6 million for samples of naive, central memory and regulatory T cells. Some clones are missing from TCRdb's copy, which holds only in-frame ones; the method was immunoSEQ multiplex PCR. This sample has under 200,000 clones, with about 8.5% found just once. The data were taken from a study of beta chain features in type 1 diabetes. Across the study: No age, gender or cell yield differences were seen between patients and healthy donors. Points from the study as a whole: Relative to healthy donors, patients appeared to have naive, central memory and Treg TCRB repertoires that were more similar.

Germline V gene data show CDR1 as SGHTA and CDR2 as FQGTGA. There are 11 residues in the CDR3. Trimming took 2 bases from V and 9 from J, leaving 8 bases between them. The chain couples TRBV7-3 to TRBJ2-7; no clear D gene. The material sequenced was central memory CD4+ T cells from blood. The TCR sequence derives from a man younger than 35 in good health. The CDR3 DNA follows: TGTGCCAGCAGCTTAGCGACTCGGCAGTACTTC. Protein product: CASSLATRQYF.